A single sample gave rise to the 8 T cell receptor beta chains below, sequenced in a study of shared clonotypes between healthy human individuals. Sequencing used immunoSEQ multiplex PCR; TCRdb keeps in-frame clones, though not all of them. The sample consists of millions of clones, 93% of them appearing once. Material: naive CD4+ T cells from PBMCs. The subset denotes: CD45RA+ positively selected. Receptor source: a man younger than 35 in good health. Some clones in this sample may be carry-over from other donors' samples.

This clone was picked up one time. The chain recombines TRBV5-1 with TRBJ1-1; a possible D gene is TRBD1 (6 bases). The ends were cut back, 3 bases at V and 7 bases at J, with 16 bases in the middle. Germline V lookup: CDR1 SGHRS, CDR2 YFSETQ. The CDR3 loop spans 14 amino acids. The CDR3, as DNA: TGCGCCAGCAGCTCCGCCGGAAAGGGGGATGAAGCTTTCTTT. Its translation is CASSSAGKGDEAFF.

V gene TRBV28 combines with J gene TRBJ1-2; D is unresolved. Per germline, CDR1 MDHEN and CDR2 SYDVKM. The V and J ends lost 5 bases and 8 bases respectively, with 15 bases between them. This CDR3 has 13 amino acids. The CDR3, as DNA: TGTGCCAGCAGTGCCACAGATCACCGCGGCTACACCTTC. Residues: CASSATDHRGYTF.

The chain has TRBV30 and TRBJ2-7, with D perhaps assigned TRBD1 or TRBD2 (5 bases each). The V and J ends lost 1 base and 6 bases respectively, with 10 bases between them. Germline V gene data show CDR1 as GTSNPN and CDR2 as SVGIG (reference sequence). The CDR3 runs to 12 residues. In DNA form, the CDR3 reads TGTGCCTGGAGTGGGGACGGAGGCGAGCAGTACTTC. Protein product: CAWSGDGGEQYF.

This clone was recorded a few times. The chain has TRBV28 and TRBJ2-1; D gene uncertain. V gave up 5 bases and J gave up 8 bases, with 16 bases separating them. CDR1 MDHEN and CDR2 SYDVKM come from the germline V gene. There are 14 residues in the CDR3. The CDR3 DNA reads as TGTGCCAGCAGTCCGCCGGTATTCAGTCATGAGCAGTTCTTC. Translation: CASSPPVFSHEQFF.

The V and J genes are TRBV28 and TRBJ2-5, with D possibly TRBD2 on 5 matching bases. The CDR3 runs to 18 residues. Trimming pared 1 base from V and 3 bases from J, leaving 21 bases between. Germline V lookup: CDR1 MDHEN, CDR2 SYDVKM. The CDR3 loop reads CASSLLPYGLEGKETQYF. The CDR3 bases are TGTGCCAGCAGTTTATTACCCTATGGACTCGAAGGGAAAGAGACCCAGTACTTC.

The rearrangement uses TRBV7-3 and TRBJ2-1; TRBD1 might be the D (6 bases). CDR3 length: 16 residues. Germline V gives CDR1 SGHTA, CDR2 FQGTGA. The V end lost 1 base, the J end lost 2 bases, and 12 bases lay between the germline ends. CDR3 sequence reads: CASSLNRASTYNEQFF. The CDR3 DNA sequence: TGTGCCAGCAGCTTAAACAGGGCCAGCACCTACAATGAGCAGTTCTTC.

J is TRBJ2-2 and V is TRBV19; D perhaps matches TRBD1 (5 bases). Looked up from germline, CDR1 is LNHDA and CDR2 is SQIVND (reference sequence). Trimming removed 6 bases at V and 4 bases at J, with 12 bases between. The CDR3 runs 14 residues. The CDR3 DNA follows: TGTGCCAGTAGCTCGCAGGGTGGCACCGGGGAGCTGTTTTTT. It specifies CASSSQGGTGELFF. The full variable domain, in which reference TRBV19 and TRBJ2-2 provide the parts outside the CDR3, is DGGITQSPKYLFRKEGQNVTLSCEQNLNHDAMYWYRQDPGQGLRLIYYSQIVNDFQKGDIAEGYSVSREKKESFPLTVTSAQKNPTAFYLCASSSQGGTGELFFGEGSRLTVL.

The chain has TRBV10-3 and TRBJ2-7; 8 bases map to TRBD2. Germline trimming cut 10 bases from V and 0 bases from J; bases unmatched to any gene: 8. CDR3 length: 14 amino acids. Germline CDR1 reads ENHRY; CDR2 reads SYGVKD. The CDR3 loop reads CATRGSGSSYEQYF. For the CDR3, the DNA is TGTGCCACCAGAGGAAGCGGGAGCTCCTACGAGCAGTACTTC.